The rows below give T cell receptor beta chains drawn from one sample of a study of molecular identifiers for immune sequencing clone quantification. Each CDR3 protein is one row after TCRdb ran MiXCR on the PCR reads. In the table there are hundreds of thousands of distinct CDR3 sequences, about 25% of which are singletons. Input material: naive CD8+ T cells from blood, with Jurkat cell RNA spiked in. The receptors shown here come from a human donor in good health. Some libraries in this study had Jurkat cell RNA spiked in. CDR3s include the opening cysteine and the closing phenylalanine or tryptophan. A D gene is named only where the DNA matches it firmly. Size values are once, few and many counts, or a class for expanded clones, and some rows have none.

clone size	D gene	V gene	J gene	CDR3 protein	CDR3 DNA
-	-	TRBV20-1	TRBJ1-2	CSARDRRGTNYGYTF	TGCAGTGCTAGAGATCGACGGGGAACTAACTATGGCTACACCTTC
-	-	TRBV6-5	TRBJ2-3	CASGNLRASTDTQYF	TGTGCCAGCGGGAACTTGAGAGCTAGCACAGATACGCAGTATTTT
-	TRBD1	TRBV7-6	TRBJ1-5	CASSLETGDNPPPHF	TGCGCCAGCAGCTTAGAGACAGGGGACAATCCGCCCCCGCATTTT
-	TRBD1	TRBV27	TRBJ2-5	CASRGQGIATQYF	TGTGCCAGCAGGGGACAGGGGATAGCGACCCAGTACTTC
many	TRBD2	TRBV5-6	TRBJ2-3	CASTQFGLAGPTDTQYF	TGTGCCAGCACCCAATTCGGACTAGCGGGACCCACAGATACGCAGTATTTT
-	-	TRBV30	TRBJ1-1	CAWRSTPGAEAFF	TGTGCCTGGAGGAGTACCCCCGGGGCTGAAGCTTTCTTT
-	TRBD2	TRBV9	TRBJ2-2	CASSAASGTSTGEQFF	TGTGCCAGCAGCGCCGCCTCCGGGACTAGCACCGGGGAGCAGTTTTTT
few	-	TRBV4-3	TRBJ1-4	CASSQHRELGVNEKLFF	TGCGCCAGCAGCCAACACAGGGAGTTAGGGGTCAATGAAAAACTGTTTTTT
-	-	TRBV11-2	TRBJ1-6	CASSSTSDSYNSPLHF	TGTGCCAGCAGCTCGACAAGTGACTCCTATAATTCACCCCTCCACTTT
many	TRBD2	TRBV28	TRBJ2-3	CASSRLAGRVTDTQYF	TGTGCCAGCAGTAGACTAGCGGGACGGGTCACAGATACGCAGTATTTT
-	TRBD1	TRBV4-1	TRBJ2-5	CASSQVTGQGVGETQYF	TGCGCCAGCAGCCAAGTAACGGGACAGGGTGTGGGAGAGACCCAGTACTTC
-	-	TRBV3-1	TRBJ2-3	CASSQELRGIGTDTQCF	TGTGCCAGCAGCCAAGAGCTTCGCGGGATAGGCACAGATACGCAGTGTTTT
-	-	TRBV7-6	TRBJ2-2	CASSLVVGSGELFF	TGTGCCAGCAGCTTAGTTGTTGGTTCCGGGGAGCTGTTTTTT
-	TRBD1	TRBV7-9	TRBJ2-7	CASSSGGWEQYF	TGTGCCAGCAGCTCAGGGGGCTGGGAGCAGTACTTC
many	-	TRBV5-1	TRBJ1-6	CASRLDTGPYYNSPLHF	TGCGCCAGCAGACTGGACACGGGCCCCTATTATAATTCACCCCTCCACTTT
-	-	TRBV11-3	TRBJ2-7	CASSLDGEQYF	TGTGCCAGCAGCTTAGATGGCGAGCAGTACTTC
few	-	TRBV7-9	TRBJ1-1	CAQSGGTTEAFF	TGTGCTCAAAGCGGGGGGACCACTGAAGCTTTCTTT
-	-	TRBV7-9	TRBJ2-7	CASSLVNVPYEQYF	TGTGCCAGCAGCTTAGTCAACGTTCCCTACGAGCAGTACTTC
many	-	TRBV6-6	TRBJ1-2	CASHESGAPNYGYTF	TGTGCCAGCCACGAGAGCGGGGCCCCTAACTATGGCTACACCTTC
few	-	TRBV6-5	TRBJ2-7	CASSYSIRGWEQYF	TGTGCCAGCAGTTACTCGATACGGGGGTGGGAGCAGTACTTC
-	TRBD1	TRBV5-4	TRBJ1-1	CASSYRGAAAFF	TGTGCCAGCAGCTACAGGGGTGCTGCAGCTTTCTTT
many	-	TRBV6-2/TRBV6-3	TRBJ1-1	CASSYVGGNTEAFF	TGTGCCAGCAGTTACGTCGGCGGGAACACTGAAGCTTTCTTT
-	TRBD1	TRBV30	TRBJ1-1	CAWSFRQGAVFMNTEAFF	TGTGCCTGGAGTTTCAGACAGGGGGCTGTTTTTATGAACACTGAAGCTTTCTTT
-	-	TRBV10-3	TRBJ2-7	CAISESSAIPSYEQYF	TGTGCCATCAGTGAGTCTAGCGCAATCCCTTCCTACGAGCAGTACTTC
-	-	TRBV19	TRBJ2-1	CASSISGAKPYNGQFF	TGTGCCAGTAGTATAAGTGGGGCCAAGCCTTACAATGGGCAGTTCTTC
once	TRBD1	TRBV29-1	TRBJ2-2	CSVWTGITRELFF	TGCAGCGTCTGGACAGGGATCACCCGGGAGCTGTTTTTT
few	-	TRBV4-1	TRBJ2-2	CASSHHLNTGELFF	TGCGCCAGCAGCCATCATCTGAACACCGGGGAGCTGTTTTTT
-	-	TRBV6-1	TRBJ2-7	CASSEIVARSYEQYF	TGTGCCAGCAGTGAAATAGTAGCGCGCTCCTACGAGCAGTACTTC
-	-	TRBV6-5	TRBJ2-7	CATSYQLLGEQYF	TGTGCCACCAGTTACCAGTTATTGGGGGAGCAGTACTTC
-	TRBD2	TRBV11-1	TRBJ2-7	CASSDEPSGVYKQYF	TGTGCCAGCAGCGATGAACCTAGCGGGGTCTACAAGCAATACTTC
-	TRBD1	TRBV7-9	TRBJ2-7	CASSATNRGEQYF	TGTGCCAGCAGCGCAACAAACAGGGGCGAGCAGTACTTC
many	-	TRBV29-1	TRBJ2-7	CSVETGTGQGYEQYF	TGCAGCGTTGAAACAGGAACGGGGCAGGGGTACGAGCAGTACTTC
many	-	TRBV12-3/TRBV12-4	TRBJ1-1	CASSSYEGLNTEAFF	TGTGCCAGCAGTTCCTATGAGGGCCTGAACACTGAAGCTTTCTTT
-	-	TRBV27	TRBJ1-6	CASSLSGVANSPLHF	TGTGCCAGCAGTTTATCAGGGGTGGCCAATTCACCCCTCCACTTT
few	-	TRBV20-1	TRBJ2-7	CSARHSGHPSYEQYF	TGCAGTGCTAGGCATTCGGGACATCCCTCCTACGAGCAGTACTTC
-	-	TRBV11-2	TRBJ2-5	CASSLSHRDQETQYF	TGTGCCAGCAGCTTATCCCACAGGGATCAAGAGACCCAGTACTTC
few	TRBD1	TRBV25-1	TRBJ2-5	CASSEYQGTGMYQETQYF	TGTGCCAGCAGTGAATATCAGGGGACAGGGATGTACCAAGAGACCCAGTACTTC
-	TRBD2	TRBV7-9	TRBJ2-1	CASSPPGTSGTEQFF	TGTGCCAGCAGCCCTCCCGGGACTAGCGGGACTGAGCAGTTCTTC
-	TRBD1	TRBV28	TRBJ2-7	CASSSPVGQGGTYEQYF	TGTGCCAGCAGTTCACCGGTAGGACAGGGGGGGACCTACGAGCAGTACTTC
few	TRBD1	TRBV6-1	TRBJ1-5	CASRERQGRQPQHF	TGTGCCAGCAGGGAGAGACAGGGACGGCAGCCCCAGCATTTT
many	-	TRBV11-2	TRBJ2-7	CASSSQGSSYEQYF	TGTGCCAGCAGCTCCCAGGGGAGCTCCTACGAGCAGTACTTC
many	-	TRBV12-3/TRBV12-4	TRBJ2-3	CASSVDFQGAGADTQYF	TGTGCCAGCAGCGTCGACTTCCAGGGGGCGGGAGCAGATACGCAGTATTTT
-	TRBD2	TRBV7-9	TRBJ2-2	CASSLAGQTNRPGELFF	TGTGCCAGCAGCCTAGCGGGACAAACGAATCGCCCCGGGGAGCTGTTTTTT
many	-	TRBV29-1	TRBJ1-1	CSVLRAEGRFEAFF	TGCAGCGTATTAAGGGCCGAGGGGAGATTTGAAGCTTTCTTT
many	-	TRBV7-8	TRBJ1-1	CASSTGPNTEAFF	TGTGCCAGCAGTACCGGGCCAAACACTGAAGCTTTCTTT
many	-	TRBV5-4	TRBJ2-7	CASSLDTSTPSYEQYF	TGTGCCAGCAGCTTGGATACCTCCACGCCCTCCTACGAGCAGTACTTC
many	-	TRBV9	TRBJ2-6	CASSVGGGQPSGANVLTF	TGTGCCAGCAGCGTAGGAGGTGGACAACCATCTGGGGCCAACGTCCTGACTTTC
many	-	TRBV7-9	TRBJ2-7	CASSWGPDYEQYF	TGTGCCAGCAGCTGGGGCCCCGACTACGAGCAGTACTTC
few	TRBD2	TRBV13	TRBJ2-5	CASSPPLAGEYEETQYF	TGTGCCAGCAGCCCACCACTAGCGGGAGAGTATGAAGAGACCCAGTACTTC
few	-	TRBV12-3/TRBV12-4	TRBJ1-4	CASSFPGNEKLFF	TGTGCCAGCAGTTTCCCGGGAAATGAAAAACTGTTTTTT
few	-	TRBV13	TRBJ2-1	CASSPTSVSGNEQFF	TGTGCCAGCAGCCCGACCTCTGTCTCGGGCAATGAGCAGTTCTTC
few	-	TRBV5-1	TRBJ2-7	CASSLDRFTYEQYF	TGCGCCAGCAGCCTCGACAGGTTCACCTACGAGCAGTACTTC
once	-	TRBV7-9	TRBJ2-7	CASSGTREPGQCF	TGTGCCAGCAGCGGCACTAGAGAGCCCGGGCAGTGCTTC
-	-	TRBV7-3	TRBJ2-1	CASSAGGRNEQFF	TGTGCCAGCAGCGCTGGGGGGCGGAATGAGCAGTTCTTC
few	-	TRBV19	TRBJ1-5	CASSIDGYSSNQPQHF	TGTGCCAGTAGTATAGATGGGTACTCCAGCAATCAGCCCCAGCATTTT
-	-	TRBV2	TRBJ2-2	CASSADIPTGELFF	TGTGCCAGCAGCGCGGACATTCCCACCGGGGAGCTGTTTTTT
-	-	TRBV7-6	TRBJ2-1	CASSSQFDWSNEQFF	TGTGCCAGCAGCTCACAATTTGACTGGAGCAATGAGCAGTTCTTC
many	-	TRBV6-5	TRBJ2-2	CASSYDIPNTGELFF	TGTGCCAGCAGTTACGATATCCCGAACACCGGGGAGCTGTTTTTT
once	TRBD1	TRBV27	TRBJ2-7	CASREGQGFNEQYF	TGTGCCAGCAGGGAGGGACAGGGATTTAACGAGCAGTACTTC
few	-	TRBV11-1	TRBJ2-1	CASSSLLVGTSYNEQFF	TGTGCCAGCAGCTCCCTCCTGGTCGGGACCTCCTACAATGAGCAGTTCTTC